Listed here are 32 T cell receptor beta chains from one sample, sequenced in a study of blood T cells in healthy people across ages. Next came a second PCR, run for roughly 7 to 12 cycles, which used a sample-barcoded 5' primer along with a J-beta primer mix. Using its own MiXCR run on the 5' RACE reads, TCRdb lists one record per CDR3 protein. The sample has over a million distinct CDR3 sequences, around two fifths seen once; the top ten hold less than 8%. The material sequenced was blood. These receptors came from a woman under 30 in good health.

The chain couples TRBV4-1 to TRBJ1-4; no clear D. V gave up 3 bases and J gave up 2 bases, with 7 bases separating them. CDR3 length equals 14 residues. CDR1 and CDR2 from the germline V gene are MGHRA and YSYEKL. The CDR3 sequence: CASSQVTTNEKLFF. CDR3 DNA: TGCGCCAGCAGCCAGGTGACGACTAATGAAAAACTGTTTTTT.

The V call is TRBV10-3, the J call TRBJ2-5; D not certain. The CDR3 has 12 amino acids. The ends were cut back, 0 bases at V and 11 bases at J, with 10 bases in the middle. The germline CDR1 and CDR2 sequences are ENHRY and SYGVKD. This CDR3 reads CAISESRAEQYF. CDR3 coding DNA: TGTGCCATCAGTGAGTCACGGGCTGAGCAGTACTTC.

The rearrangement links TRBV7-9 to TRBJ1-1; D uncertain. Germline CDR1 SEHNR, CDR2 FQNEAQ (reference sequence). V gave up 5 bases and J gave up 4 bases, with 11 bases separating them. CDR3 length: 13 amino acids. CDR3 region: CASSANVGTEAFF. In DNA form, the CDR3 reads TGTGCCAGCAGCGCCAACGTGGGCACTGAAGCTTTCTTT.

The chain couples TRBV4-1 to TRBJ1-5; the match to TRBD1 covers 12 bases. CDR1 is MGHRA and CDR2 is YSYEKL in the germline V gene. V lost 4 bases, J lost 6 bases, and 7 bases stayed unmatched. The CDR3 sequence is 16 residues long. CDR3 in amino acids: CASSRGDRGLGQPQHF. The CDR3 nucleotides read TGCGCCAGCAGCCGAGGGGACAGGGGGCTAGGTCAGCCCCAGCATTTT.

V usage is TRBV7-2 and J usage is TRBJ2-1, with TRBD1 matching over 10 bases. V lost 7 bases to trimming and J lost 7 bases; unmatched junction nucleotides: 7. Germline-derived CDR1 and CDR2 are SGHTA and FQGNSA. CDR3 length: 14 amino acids. DNA of the CDR3: TGTGCCAGCAACCCGGGACAGGGGTGGAATGAGCAGTTCTTC. This sequence encodes CASNPGQGWNEQFF.

The rearrangement uses TRBV27 and TRBJ2-5, with D possibly TRBD1 on 6 matching bases. Trimming cost V 8 bases and J 9 bases, with 25 bases left between them. The CDR3 spans 15 residues. Germline V gene sequence: CDR1 MNHEY, CDR2 SMNVEV (reference sequence). This CDR3 reads CASVPSWMTGSAQYF. The CDR3 DNA is TGTGCCAGCGTGCCATCGTGGATGACAGGCTCGGCCCAGTACTTC.

This clonotype has a handful of counts. V usage is TRBV6-2 or TRBV6-3 and J usage is TRBJ1-5; TRBD1 is a possible D gene (6 bases). The CDR3 runs to 14 residues. With 10 bases removed from V and 6 bases from J, the gap between germline ends came to 19 bases. Germline V gene lookup returns CDR1 MNHEY and CDR2 SVGEGT. CDR3 sequence: CATTGGQGPQPQHF. The CDR3 nucleotides read TGTGCCACAACGGGGGGGCAGGGACCTCAGCCCCAGCATTTT.

This clonotype was picked up one time. The V call is TRBV9, the J call TRBJ2-1; TRBD2 matches 12 bases. This CDR3 has 15 residues. In germline, CDR1 is SGDLS, CDR2 YYNGEE. V shed 3 bases and J 9 bases; nucleotides not matched to a gene: 7. The chain's CDR3 is CASSAPSGGAFEQFF. As DNA, the CDR3 is TGTGCCAGCAGCGCCCCTAGCGGGGGGGCCTTTGAGCAGTTCTTC.

This chain links TRBV15 with TRBJ1-1, with D perhaps TRBD1 (6 bases). The CDR3 covers 18 residues. V was cut by 1 base and J by 3 bases, with 21 bases left in between. The germline gives CDR1 LNHNV, CDR2 YYDKDF (reference sequence). The CDR3 region is CATSRAPLQGTKDTEAFF. As DNA, the CDR3 is TGTGCCACCAGCAGAGCCCCTTTACAGGGTACTAAGGACACTGAAGCTTTCTTT. The whole variable domain, remainder taken from reference TRBV15 and TRBJ1-1, is DAMVIQNPRYQVTQFGKPVTLSCSQTLNHNVMYWYQQKSSQAPKLLFHYYDKDFNNEADTPDNFQSRRPNTSFCFLDIRSPGLGDTAMYLCATSRAPLQGTKDTEAFFGQGTRLTVV.

The chain is built from TRBV9 and TRBJ1-1, with D unresolved. CDR3 length equals 15 residues. The V end lost 0 bases, the J end lost 5 bases, and 14 bases lay between the germline ends. CDR1 and CDR2 (germline): SGDLS, YYNGEE. The DNA for the CDR3 is TGTGCCAGCAGCGTAGTCGGGCCGGGGAGGACTGAAGCTTTCTTT. Amino acids: CASSVVGPGRTEAFF.

This clonotype came up a few times. The chain has TRBV21-1 and TRBJ2-7; the D call of TRBD1 is as the table states it, not checked on the DNA. TRBV21-1 is given as a pseudogene. This CDR3 comprises 15 residues. CDR3 protein: CASITLRDRTYEQYF. The CDR3 region has the DNA TGTGCCAGCATCACACTCCGGGACAGAACCTACGAGCAGTACTTC.

In this sample, this clonotype turned up a few times. V is TRBV4-1 and J is TRBJ2-3; D is possibly TRBD2 (5 bases). The CDR3 sequence is 14 residues long. Germline CDR1 is MGHRA and CDR2 is YSYEKL. V lost 5 bases to trimming and J lost 4 bases, with 13 bases between them. CDR3: CASSSTELADTQYF. The CDR3 DNA follows: TGCGCCAGCAGCTCAACCGAACTAGCAGATACGCAGTATTTT.

The chain has TRBV20-1 and TRBJ1-2, with D unclear. The V end was cut by 6 bases, the J end by 2 bases, with 13 bases between. Germline V gives CDR1 DFQATT, CDR2 SNEGSKA (reference sequence). There are 13 residues in the CDR3. The CDR3: CSATTVRNYGYTF. CDR3 coding DNA: TGCAGTGCCACCACCGTCAGGAACTATGGCTACACCTTC.

This clonotype was found once. Just one base apart from a much larger clone, this may be a read error. This rearrangement joins TRBV7-9 to TRBJ2-5; 8 nucleotides line up with TRBD1. There are 16 residues in the CDR3. CDR1 SEHNR and CDR2 FQNEAQ come from the germline V gene (reference sequence). The V gene end was trimmed by 3 bases and the J gene end by 4 bases; junction bases not matched to a gene: 10. CDR3 nucleotides: TGTGCCAGCAGCTTTGTAGACAGGGGAGTGCGAGAGACCCAGTACTTC. This translates into CASSFVDRGVRETQYF.

The rearrangement uses TRBV20-1 and TRBJ1-4; possibly TRBD1 for D (6 bases). This CDR3 spans 14 amino acids. Trimming stripped 3 bases from V and 8 bases from J, with 16 bases between. From germline, CDR1 is DFQATT and CDR2 SNEGSKA (reference sequence). CDR3: CSASEARGREKLFF. CDR3 coding DNA: TGCAGTGCTAGTGAGGCCAGGGGACGAGAAAAACTGTTTTTT.

The V and J genes are TRBV27 and TRBJ2-1, with D possibly being TRBD2 (6 bases). CDR3 length equals 17 residues. Germline CDR1 is MNHEY and CDR2 is SMNVEV (reference sequence). V was clipped by 4 bases and J by 5 bases, with 21 bases between them. CDR3 sequence reads: CASSSRKGLSPNNEQFF. The CDR3 DNA is TGTGCCAGCAGTTCCCGCAAGGGACTCTCCCCAAACAATGAGCAGTTCTTC.

This clonotype was counted between two and nine times. With a much larger clone just one base away, this may be a read error. V gene TRBV2 combines with J gene TRBJ2-7; no clear D gene. This CDR3 is 14 amino acids long. With 8 bases removed from V and 7 bases from J, the gap between germline ends came to 21 bases. CDR1 is SNHLY, CDR2 FYNNEI, per germline. In DNA, the CDR3 is TGTGCCAGCGTGGGATACCGGGCCCCCAATGAGCAGTACTTC. Protein: CASVGYRAPNEQYF.

V usage is TRBV20-1 and J usage is TRBJ1-4; no clear D gene. The V gene's germline CDR1 is DFQATT and CDR2 SNEGSKA (reference sequence). The CDR3 is made up of 13 amino acids. Trimming pared 2 bases from V and 6 bases from J, leaving 10 bases between. The CDR3 protein is CSARLGTDEKLFF. As DNA, the CDR3 is TGCAGTGCTAGACTGGGAACCGATGAAAAACTGTTTTTT.

The rearrangement links TRBV5-1 to TRBJ2-4; D gene ambiguous. Germline assignment: CDR1 SGHRS and CDR2 YFSETQ. The CDR3 is 16 amino acids. V dropped 5 bases and J dropped 3 bases, with 18 bases sitting between them. CDR3 region: CASSDAFVPDKNIQYF. Here the CDR3 DNA reads TGCGCCAGCAGTGACGCTTTTGTTCCAGACAAAAACATTCAGTACTTC.

This rearrangement joins TRBV20-1 to TRBJ2-5, with a tentative D call TRBD1 (6 bases). The V gene's germline CDR1 is DFQATT and CDR2 SNEGSKA (reference sequence). Trimming removed 6 bases at V and 5 bases at J, with 22 bases between. This CDR3 contains 15 residues. The CDR3: CSATSNTGIGETQYF. In DNA form, the CDR3 reads TGCAGTGCCACATCGAACACAGGGATAGGCGAGACCCAGTACTTC.

This clonotype appeared once. The chain carries TRBV7-9 and TRBJ2-5, with 12 bases fitting TRBD2. The CDR3 covers 14 residues. After removal of 5 bases from V and 10 bases from J, the junction contained 8 bases not matched to a gene. The germline gives CDR1 SEHNR, CDR2 FQNEAQ (reference sequence). The CDR3 loop is CASSPRLAGDGQYF. CDR3 in DNA: TGTGCCAGCAGCCCCCGACTAGCGGGGGACGGCCAGTACTTC.

At least ten counts were recorded for this clonotype. The junction shows a germline mismatch at one end, possibly a read error. The CDR3 nucleotides read TGCGCCAGCAGCCAAACCCGGGGCTCCGACGAGCAGTACTTC. Residues: CASSQTRGSDEQYF. V is TRBV4-1 and J is TRBJ2-7; possibly TRBD1 or TRBD2 for D (5 bases each). The germline V gene has CDR1 MGHRA and CDR2 YSYEKL. This CDR3 is 14 amino acids long.

The chain couples TRBV4-1 to TRBJ2-1; possibly TRBD2 for D (7 bases). Germline V gene sequence: CDR1 MGHRA, CDR2 YSYEKL. This CDR3 contains 18 residues. Trimming pared 3 bases from V and 0 bases from J, leaving 18 bases between. The CDR3 loop is CASSQGFGGRSSYNEQFF. The CDR3 DNA is TGCGCCAGCAGCCAGGGGTTCGGGGGGCGAAGCTCCTACAATGAGCAGTTCTTC.

The chain recombines TRBV11-2 with TRBJ1-2, with D tentatively TRBD1 (5 bases). The CDR3 sequence is 14 residues long. Germline V lookup: CDR1 SGHAT, CDR2 FQNNGV. V was clipped by 5 bases and J by 8 bases, with 18 bases between them. CDR3 region: CASSVGSGIGGYTF. The CDR3 DNA follows: TGTGCCAGCAGCGTAGGCTCAGGGATAGGAGGCTACACCTTC.

Written as DNA, the CDR3 is TGTGCCAGCAGTGGTCGGGGGGATTACAATGAGCAGTACTTC. Its translation is CASSGRGDYNEQYF. The gene calls are TRBV2 and TRBJ2-1, with 7 bases that match TRBD2. The J call could be wrong; TRBJ2-7 is a better fit for the DNA end. Germline V CDR1 and CDR2: SNHLY, FYNNEI. The CDR3 covers 14 residues.

The gene calls are TRBV6-1 and TRBJ2-5; D is unresolved. The ends were cut back, 3 bases at V and 2 bases at J, with 13 bases in the middle. The germline CDR1 and CDR2 sequences are MNHNS and SASEGT. This CDR3 comprises 15 residues. The CDR3 DNA reads as TGTGCCAGCAGTGAGGGCAGTATCCCACAAGAGACCCAGTACTTC. This translates into CASSEGSIPQETQYF.

This chain uses TRBV5-1 with TRBJ2-3; 7 bases map to TRBD2. The CDR3 length is 17 residues. Germline CDR1 reads SGHRS; CDR2 reads YFSETQ. Unmatched junction bases numbered 13, after V lost 3 bases and J lost 3 bases. CDR3 nucleotides: TGCGCCAGCAGCTGGGGTGGCAGCGGGATAAGGACAGATACGCAGTATTTT. It translates to CASSWGGSGIRTDTQYF.

V and J are TRBV6-1 and TRBJ1-5; 8 bases map to TRBD1. This CDR3 is built from 12 residues. Germline CDR1 is MNHNS and CDR2 is SASEGT. V was pared by 11 bases and J by 6 bases, with 6 bases of the junction left unmatched. CDR3 protein: CACDRGGQPQHF. CDR3 nucleotides: TGTGCCTGCGACAGGGGAGGTCAGCCCCAGCATTTT.

The chain combines TRBV20-1 with TRBJ1-4, with 7 nucleotides matching TRBD1. V dropped 2 bases and J dropped 7; count of bases not matched to a gene: 10. CDR1 DFQATT and CDR2 SNEGSKA come from the germline V gene (reference sequence). This CDR3 has 15 residues. CDR3 DNA: TGCAGTGCTAGAACTCCGGGACAGTTGCGTGAAAAACTGTTTTTT. It encodes CSARTPGQLREKLFF.

Of note for this clonotype: Compared with germline, one end of the junction differs, possibly owing to a read error. This chain links TRBV6-5 with TRBJ1-5, with D perhaps TRBD1 (6 bases). CDR1 is MNHEY and CDR2 is SVGAGI in the germline V gene. The CDR3 spans 15 residues. The CDR3 loop is CASSSDQGWGQPRHF. CDR3 coding DNA: TGTGCCAGCAGTTCCGACCAGGGATGGGGGCAGCCCCGGCATTTT.

The chain employs TRBV3-1 and TRBJ2-3; no reliable D call. From germline, CDR1 is LGHDT and CDR2 YNNKEL (reference sequence). The CDR3 extends over 13 amino acids. Trimming pared 1 base from V and 8 bases from J, leaving 10 bases between. CDR3 amino acids: CASSQAALGTQYF. CDR3 DNA sequence: TGTGCCAGCAGCCAAGCGGCTCTCGGTACGCAGTATTTT.

Many counts were recorded for this clonotype. This chain connects TRBV12-3 or TRBV12-4 to TRBJ2-1, with 12 bases that match TRBD2. CDR3 size: 15 residues. The V segment lost 3 bases and the J segment 6 bases; nucleotides outside the gene matches: 3. This CDR3 is CASSFGLAGSNEQFF. The CDR3 nucleotides are TGTGCCAGCAGTTTCGGACTAGCGGGGAGCAATGAGCAGTTCTTC.